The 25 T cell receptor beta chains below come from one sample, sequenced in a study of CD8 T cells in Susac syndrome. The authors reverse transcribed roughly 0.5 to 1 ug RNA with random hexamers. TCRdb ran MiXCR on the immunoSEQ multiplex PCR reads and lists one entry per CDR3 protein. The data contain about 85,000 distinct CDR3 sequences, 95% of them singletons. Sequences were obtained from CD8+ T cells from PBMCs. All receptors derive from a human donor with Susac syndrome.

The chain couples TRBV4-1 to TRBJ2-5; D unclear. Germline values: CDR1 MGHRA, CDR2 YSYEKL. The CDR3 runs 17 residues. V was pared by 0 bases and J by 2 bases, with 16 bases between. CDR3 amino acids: CASSQDMKTGYQETQYF. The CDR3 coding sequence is TGCGCCAGCAGCCAAGATATGAAAACCGGGTATCAAGAGACCCAGTACTTC.

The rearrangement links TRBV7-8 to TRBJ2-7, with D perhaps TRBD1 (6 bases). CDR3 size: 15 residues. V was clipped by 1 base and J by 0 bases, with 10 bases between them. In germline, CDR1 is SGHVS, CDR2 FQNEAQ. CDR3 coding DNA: TGTGCCAGCAGCTTAGGGCCCAGGGGCTCCTACGAGCAGTACTTC. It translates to CASSLGPRGSYEQYF.

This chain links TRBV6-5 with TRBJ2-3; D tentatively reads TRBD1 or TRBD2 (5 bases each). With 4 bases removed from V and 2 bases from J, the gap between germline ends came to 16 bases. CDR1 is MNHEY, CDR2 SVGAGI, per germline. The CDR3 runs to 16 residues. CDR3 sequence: CASSSEGFGYTDTQYF. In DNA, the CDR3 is TGTGCCAGCAGTTCCGAGGGGTTTGGCTACACAGATACGCAGTATTTT.

DNA of the CDR3: TGCAGCGTGGTTACAGGGGGAACTGAAGCTTTCTTT. Amino acids: CSVVTGGTEAFF. The genes are TRBV29-1 and TRBJ1-1, with TRBD1 identical over 8 bases. The CDR3 loop spans 12 amino acids. V was pared by 6 bases and J by 5 bases, with 5 bases of the junction left unmatched. Germline V gene lookup returns CDR1 SQVTM and CDR2 ANQGSEA.

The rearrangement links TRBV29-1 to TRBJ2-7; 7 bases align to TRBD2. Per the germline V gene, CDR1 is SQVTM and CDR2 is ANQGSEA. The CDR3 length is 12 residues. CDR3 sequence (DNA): TGCAGTGTGTCGGGGGGACCCTACGAGCAGTACTTC. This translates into CSVSGGPYEQYF.

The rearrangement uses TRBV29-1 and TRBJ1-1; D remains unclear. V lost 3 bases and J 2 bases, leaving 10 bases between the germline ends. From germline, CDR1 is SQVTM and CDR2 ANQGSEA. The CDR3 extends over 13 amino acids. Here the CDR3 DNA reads TGCAGCGTTGAGGGAGGAGAAAACACTGAAGCTTTCTTT. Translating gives CSVEGGENTEAFF.

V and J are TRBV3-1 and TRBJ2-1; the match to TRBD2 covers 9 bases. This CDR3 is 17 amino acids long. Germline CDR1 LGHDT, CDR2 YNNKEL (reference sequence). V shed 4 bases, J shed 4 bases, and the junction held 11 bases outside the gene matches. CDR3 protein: CASSPGLAPGTYNEQFF. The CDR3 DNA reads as TGTGCCAGCAGCCCGGGACTAGCACCCGGGACATACAATGAGCAGTTCTTC.

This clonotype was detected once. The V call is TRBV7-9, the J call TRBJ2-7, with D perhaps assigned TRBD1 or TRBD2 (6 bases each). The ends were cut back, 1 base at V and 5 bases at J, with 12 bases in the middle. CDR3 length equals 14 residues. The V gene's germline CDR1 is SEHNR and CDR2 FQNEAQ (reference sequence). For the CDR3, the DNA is TGTGCCAGCAGCTTAGTAGGGGGGCTCAACGAGCAGTACTTC. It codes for CASSLVGGLNEQYF.

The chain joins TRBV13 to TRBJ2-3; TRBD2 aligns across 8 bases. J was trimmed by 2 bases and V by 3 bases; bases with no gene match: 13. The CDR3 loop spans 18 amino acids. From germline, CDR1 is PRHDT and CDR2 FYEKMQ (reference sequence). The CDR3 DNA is TGTGCCAGCAGCTTTGAACCCACCGGGGGGGTGGACACAGATACGCAGTATTTT. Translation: CASSFEPTGGVDTDTQYF.

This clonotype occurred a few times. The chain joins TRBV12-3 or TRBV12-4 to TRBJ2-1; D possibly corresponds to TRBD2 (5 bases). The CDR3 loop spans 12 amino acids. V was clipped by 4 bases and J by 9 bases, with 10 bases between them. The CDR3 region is CASSWAGAEQFF. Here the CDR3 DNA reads TGTGCCAGCAGTTGGGCGGGTGCTGAGCAGTTCTTC.

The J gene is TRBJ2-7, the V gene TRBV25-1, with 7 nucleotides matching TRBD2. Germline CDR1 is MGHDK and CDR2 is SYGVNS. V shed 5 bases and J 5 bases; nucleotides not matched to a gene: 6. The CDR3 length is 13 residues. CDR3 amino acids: CASSLGGSDEQYF. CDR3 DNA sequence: TGTGCCAGCAGTCTAGGCGGGAGCGACGAGCAGTACTTC.

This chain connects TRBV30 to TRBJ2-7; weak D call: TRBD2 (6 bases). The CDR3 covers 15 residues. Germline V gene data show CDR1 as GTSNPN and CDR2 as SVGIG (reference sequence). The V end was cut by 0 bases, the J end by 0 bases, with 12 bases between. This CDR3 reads CAWSVNGRSSYEQYF. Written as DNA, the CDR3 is TGTGCCTGGAGTGTAAACGGGAGAAGCTCCTACGAGCAGTACTTC. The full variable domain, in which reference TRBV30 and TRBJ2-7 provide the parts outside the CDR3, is SQTIHQWPATLVQPVGSPLSLECTVEGTSNPNLYWYRQAAGRGLQLLFYSVGIGQISSEVPQNLSASRPQDRQFILSSKKLLLSDSGFYLCAWSVNGRSSYEQYFGPGTRLTVT.

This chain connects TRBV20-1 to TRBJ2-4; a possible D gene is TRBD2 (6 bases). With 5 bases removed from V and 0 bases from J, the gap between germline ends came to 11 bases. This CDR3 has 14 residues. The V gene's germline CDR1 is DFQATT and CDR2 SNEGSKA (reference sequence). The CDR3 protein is CSAAREIAKNIQYF. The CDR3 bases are TGCAGTGCTGCTCGGGAGATAGCCAAAAACATTCAGTACTTC.

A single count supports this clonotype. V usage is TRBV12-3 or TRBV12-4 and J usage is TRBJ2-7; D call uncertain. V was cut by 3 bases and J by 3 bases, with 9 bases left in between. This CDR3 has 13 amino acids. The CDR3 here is CASSFDNSYEQYF. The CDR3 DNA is TGTGCCAGCAGTTTCGACAACAGCTACGAGCAGTACTTC.

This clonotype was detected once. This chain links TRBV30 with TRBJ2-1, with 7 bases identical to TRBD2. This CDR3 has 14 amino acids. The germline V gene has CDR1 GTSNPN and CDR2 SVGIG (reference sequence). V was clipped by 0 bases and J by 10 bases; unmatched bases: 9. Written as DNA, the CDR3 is TGTGCCTGGAGTGTAGTCGCGGGAGTAGACGAGCAGTTCTTC. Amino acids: CAWSVVAGVDEQFF.

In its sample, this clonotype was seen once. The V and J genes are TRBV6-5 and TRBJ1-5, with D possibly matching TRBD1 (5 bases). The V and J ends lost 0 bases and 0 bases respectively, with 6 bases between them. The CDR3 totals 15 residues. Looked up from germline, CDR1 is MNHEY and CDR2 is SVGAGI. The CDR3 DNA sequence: TGTGCCAGCAGTTACTCTGGGGCTAGCAATCAGCCCCAGCATTTT. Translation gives CASSYSGASNQPQHF.

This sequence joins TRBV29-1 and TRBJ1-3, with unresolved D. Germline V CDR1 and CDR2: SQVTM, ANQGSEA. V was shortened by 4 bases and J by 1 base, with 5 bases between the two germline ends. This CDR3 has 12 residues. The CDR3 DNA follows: TGCAGCGTTGTAGGGTCTGGAAACACCATATATTTT. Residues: CSVVGSGNTIYF. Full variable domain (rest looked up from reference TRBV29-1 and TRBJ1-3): SAVISQKPSRDICQRGTSLTIQCQVDSQVTMMFWYRQQPGQSLTLIATANQGSEATYESGFVIDKFPISRPNLTFSTLTVSNMSPEDSSIYLCSVVGSGNTIYFGEGSWLTVV.

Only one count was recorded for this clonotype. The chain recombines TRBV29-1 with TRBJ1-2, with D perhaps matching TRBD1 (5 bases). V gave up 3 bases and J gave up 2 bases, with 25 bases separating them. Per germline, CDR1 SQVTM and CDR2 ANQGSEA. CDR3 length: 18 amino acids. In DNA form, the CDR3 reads TGCAGCGTTGAGGATAAATTCTGGGCAGGGTCTCAAAACTATGGCTACACCTTC. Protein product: CSVEDKFWAGSQNYGYTF.

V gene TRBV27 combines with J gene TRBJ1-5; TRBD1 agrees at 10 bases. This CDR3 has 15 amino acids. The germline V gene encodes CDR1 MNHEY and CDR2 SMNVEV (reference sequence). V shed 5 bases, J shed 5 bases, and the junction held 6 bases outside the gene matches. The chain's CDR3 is CASSLEGTGDQPQHF. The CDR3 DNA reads TGTGCCAGCAGTCTGGAAGGGACAGGGGATCAGCCCCAGCATTTT.

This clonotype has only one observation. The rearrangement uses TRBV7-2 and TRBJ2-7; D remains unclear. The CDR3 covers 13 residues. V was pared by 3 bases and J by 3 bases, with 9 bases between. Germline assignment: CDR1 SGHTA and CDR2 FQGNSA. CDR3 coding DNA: TGTGCCAGCAGCTTCACTGATATCTACGAGCAGTACTTC. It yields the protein CASSFTDIYEQYF.

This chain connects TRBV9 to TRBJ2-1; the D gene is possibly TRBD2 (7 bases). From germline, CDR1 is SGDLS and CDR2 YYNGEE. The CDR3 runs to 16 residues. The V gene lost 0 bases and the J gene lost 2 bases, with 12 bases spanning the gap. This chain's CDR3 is CASSVGGGGTYNEQFF. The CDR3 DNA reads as TGTGCCAGCAGCGTAGGCGGGGGCGGCACCTACAATGAGCAGTTCTTC.

The CDR3 nucleotides are TGTGCCAGCAGTTACATTGCGGGTGCAAAGACAGAGACCCAGTACTTC. Its protein is CASSYIAGAKTETQYF. V is TRBV6-2 or TRBV6-3 and J is TRBJ2-5; weak D call: TRBD2 (5 bases). The CDR3 is 16 amino acids. In germline, CDR1 is MNHEY, CDR2 SVGEGT. V lost 2 bases and J 4 bases, leaving 17 bases between the germline ends.

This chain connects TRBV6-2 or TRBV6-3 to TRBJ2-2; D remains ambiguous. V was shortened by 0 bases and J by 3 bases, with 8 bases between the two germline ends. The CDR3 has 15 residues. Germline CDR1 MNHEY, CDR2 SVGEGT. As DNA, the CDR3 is TGTGCCAGCAGTTACTCAGGCTCTTACACCGGGGAGCTGTTTTTT. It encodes CASSYSGSYTGELFF.

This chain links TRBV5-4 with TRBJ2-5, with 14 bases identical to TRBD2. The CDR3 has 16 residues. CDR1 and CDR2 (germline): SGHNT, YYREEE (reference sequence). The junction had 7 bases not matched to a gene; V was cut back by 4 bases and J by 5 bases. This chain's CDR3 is CASSTGLAGGGETQYF. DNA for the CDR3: TGTGCCAGCAGCACAGGACTAGCGGGGGGTGGGGAGACCCAGTACTTC.

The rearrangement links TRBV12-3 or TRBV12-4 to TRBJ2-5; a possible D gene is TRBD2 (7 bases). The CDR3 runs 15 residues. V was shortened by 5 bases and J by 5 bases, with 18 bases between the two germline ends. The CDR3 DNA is TGTGCCAGCAGTGGGGGGCGACTAGCAGGGGAGACCCAGTACTTC. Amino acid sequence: CASSGGRLAGETQYF.